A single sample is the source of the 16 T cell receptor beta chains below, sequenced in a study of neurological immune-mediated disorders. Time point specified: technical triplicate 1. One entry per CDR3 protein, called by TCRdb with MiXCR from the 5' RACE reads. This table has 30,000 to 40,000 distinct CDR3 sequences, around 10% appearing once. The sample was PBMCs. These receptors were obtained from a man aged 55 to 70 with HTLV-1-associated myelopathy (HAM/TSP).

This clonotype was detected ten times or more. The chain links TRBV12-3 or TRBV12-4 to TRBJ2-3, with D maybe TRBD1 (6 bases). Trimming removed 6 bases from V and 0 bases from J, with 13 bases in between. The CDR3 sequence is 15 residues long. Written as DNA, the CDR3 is TGTGCCAGCAGGCGGACAGCTGCTAGCACAGATACGCAGTATTTT. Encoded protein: CASRRTAASTDTQYF.

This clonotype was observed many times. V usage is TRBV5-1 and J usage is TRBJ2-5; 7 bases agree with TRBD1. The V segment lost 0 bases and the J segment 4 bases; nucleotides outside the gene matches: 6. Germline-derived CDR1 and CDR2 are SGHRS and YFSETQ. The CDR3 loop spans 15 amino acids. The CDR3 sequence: CASSLDRGDRETQYF. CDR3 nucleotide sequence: TGCGCCAGCAGCTTGGACAGGGGAGATCGAGAGACCCAGTACTTC.

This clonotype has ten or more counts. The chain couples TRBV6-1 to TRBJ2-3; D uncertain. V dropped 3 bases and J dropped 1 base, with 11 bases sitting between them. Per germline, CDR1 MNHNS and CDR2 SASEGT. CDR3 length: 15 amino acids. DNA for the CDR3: TGTGCCAGCAGTGAGGGCTCGCTAGGCACAGATACGCAGTATTTT. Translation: CASSEGSLGTDTQYF.

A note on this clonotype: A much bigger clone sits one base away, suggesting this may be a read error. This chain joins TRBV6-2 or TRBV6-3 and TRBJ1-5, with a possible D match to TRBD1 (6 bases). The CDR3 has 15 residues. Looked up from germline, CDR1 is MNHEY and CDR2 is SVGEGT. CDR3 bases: TGTGTCAGCAGTCGTAATTCAGGGGGCAATCAGCCCCAGCATTTT. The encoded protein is CVSSRNSGGNQPQHF.

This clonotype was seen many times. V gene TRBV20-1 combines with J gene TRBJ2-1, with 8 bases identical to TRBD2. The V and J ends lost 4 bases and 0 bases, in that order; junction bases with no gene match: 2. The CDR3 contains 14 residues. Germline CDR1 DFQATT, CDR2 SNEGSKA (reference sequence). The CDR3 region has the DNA TGCAGTGCTATCAGCGGGAGCTCCTACAATGAGCAGTTCTTC. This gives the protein CSAISGSSYNEQFF.

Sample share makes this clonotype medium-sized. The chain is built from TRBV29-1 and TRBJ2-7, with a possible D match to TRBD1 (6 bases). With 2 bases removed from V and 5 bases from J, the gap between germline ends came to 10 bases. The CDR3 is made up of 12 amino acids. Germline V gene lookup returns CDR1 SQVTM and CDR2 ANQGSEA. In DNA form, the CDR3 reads TGCAGCGTTGAACGTACAGGGCACGAGCAGTACTTC. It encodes CSVERTGHEQYF.

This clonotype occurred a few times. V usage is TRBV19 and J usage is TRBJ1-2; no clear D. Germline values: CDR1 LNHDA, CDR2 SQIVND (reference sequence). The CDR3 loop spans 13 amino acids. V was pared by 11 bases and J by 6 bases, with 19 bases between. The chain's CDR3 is CASQTGRIDGYTF. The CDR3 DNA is TGTGCCTCCCAGACGGGGAGGATCGATGGCTACACCTTC.

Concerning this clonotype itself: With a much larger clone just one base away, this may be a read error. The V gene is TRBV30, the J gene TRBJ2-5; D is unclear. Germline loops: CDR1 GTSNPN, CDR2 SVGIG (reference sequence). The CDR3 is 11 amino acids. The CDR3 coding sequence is TGTGCCTGGAGTGTACTTGAGACCCAGAACTTC. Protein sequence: CAWSVLETQNF.

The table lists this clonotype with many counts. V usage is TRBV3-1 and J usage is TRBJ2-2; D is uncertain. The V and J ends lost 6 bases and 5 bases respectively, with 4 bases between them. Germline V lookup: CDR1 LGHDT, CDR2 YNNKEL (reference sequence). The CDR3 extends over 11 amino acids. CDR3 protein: CASSRTGELFF. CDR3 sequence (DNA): TGTGCCAGCAGTCGAACCGGGGAGCTGTTTTTT.

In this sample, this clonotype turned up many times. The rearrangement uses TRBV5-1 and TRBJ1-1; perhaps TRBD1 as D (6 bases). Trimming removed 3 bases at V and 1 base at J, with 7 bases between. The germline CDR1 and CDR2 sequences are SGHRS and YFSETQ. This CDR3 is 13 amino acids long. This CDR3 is CASSSTGNTEAFF. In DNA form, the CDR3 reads TGCGCCAGCAGCTCGACAGGGAACACTGAAGCTTTCTTT.

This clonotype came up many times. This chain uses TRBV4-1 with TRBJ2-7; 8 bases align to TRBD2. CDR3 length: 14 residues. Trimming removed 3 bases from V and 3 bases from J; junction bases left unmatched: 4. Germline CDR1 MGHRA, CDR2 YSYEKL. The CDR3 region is CASSHGRGDYEQYF. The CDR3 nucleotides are TGCGCCAGCAGCCACGGGCGGGGGGACTACGAGCAGTACTTC.

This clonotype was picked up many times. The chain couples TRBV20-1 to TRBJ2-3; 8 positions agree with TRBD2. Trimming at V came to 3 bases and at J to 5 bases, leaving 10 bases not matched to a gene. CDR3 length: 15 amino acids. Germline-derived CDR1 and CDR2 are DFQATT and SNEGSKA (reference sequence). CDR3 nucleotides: TGCAGTGCTAGTTCTAGCGGGTTCGGAGAAGATACGCAGTATTTT. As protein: CSASSSGFGEDTQYF.

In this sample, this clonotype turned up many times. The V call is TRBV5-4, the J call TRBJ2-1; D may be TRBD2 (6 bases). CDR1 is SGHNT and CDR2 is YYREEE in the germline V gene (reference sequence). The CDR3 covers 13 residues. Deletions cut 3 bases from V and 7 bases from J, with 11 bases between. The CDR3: CASSSYSGNEQFF. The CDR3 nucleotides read TGTGCCAGCAGCTCCTATAGCGGAAATGAGCAGTTCTTC.

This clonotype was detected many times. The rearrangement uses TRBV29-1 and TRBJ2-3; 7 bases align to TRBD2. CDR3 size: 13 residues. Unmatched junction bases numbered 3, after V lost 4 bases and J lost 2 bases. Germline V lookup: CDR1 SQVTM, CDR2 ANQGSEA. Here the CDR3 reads CSVGRDYTDTQYF. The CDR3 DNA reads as TGCAGCGTTGGGCGGGACTACACAGATACGCAGTATTTT.

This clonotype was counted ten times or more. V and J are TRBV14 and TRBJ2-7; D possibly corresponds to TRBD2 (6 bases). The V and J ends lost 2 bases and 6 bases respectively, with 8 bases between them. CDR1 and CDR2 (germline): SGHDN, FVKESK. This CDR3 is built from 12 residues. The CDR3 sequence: CASSQTSIEQYF. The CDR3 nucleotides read TGTGCCAGCAGCCAAACTAGCATCGAGCAGTACTTC.

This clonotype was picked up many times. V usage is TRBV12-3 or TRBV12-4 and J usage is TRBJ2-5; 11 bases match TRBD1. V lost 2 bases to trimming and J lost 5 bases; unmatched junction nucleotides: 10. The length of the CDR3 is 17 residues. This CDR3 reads CASSLSGQGALWETQYF. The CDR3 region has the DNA TGTGCCAGCAGTTTATCCGGACAGGGGGCCCTTTGGGAGACCCAGTACTTC.